This T cell receptor beta chain stems from a study of Ad26.COV2.S vaccination and SARS-CoV-2 variants. General study findings and limits: Post-vaccination breadth of spike-specific CD8+ and CD4+ T cell responses was reportedly substantial.

Worth noting for this clone: No antigen is known for it.

The treatment was: over 15 received Ad26.COV2.S at low or high dose, single or two shots; 5 received placebo; per-sample allocation not given. Material that was analyzed had been drawn on day 63 after the first vaccine or placebo injection. In germline, CDR1 is SEHNR, CDR2 FQNEAQ (reference sequence). The germline V and J ends were trimmed by 5 bases and 4 bases, with 8 bases remaining between them. There are 13 residues in the CDR3. Clones were sequenced by immunoSEQ multiplex PCR, and TCRdb holds only the in-frame ones, with some missing. The repertoire holds a few hundred thousand clones, approximately 83% seen once, with 7.4% in the top ten.

The V call is TRBV7-9, the J call TRBJ2-2, with unresolved D. The sequencing used peripheral blood, collected in a trial of Ad26.COV2.S vaccine versus placebo. The TCR was taken from a person between 18 and 65 years old who received the Ad26.COV2.S COVID-19 vaccine or a placebo. The CDR3 DNA follows: TGTGCCAGCAGCGGGCTCGTCACCGGGGAGCTGTTTTTT. Translating gives CASSGLVTGELFF.